This T cell receptor (beta chain) was documented in a study of Ad26.COV2.S vaccination and SARS-CoV-2 variants. Study-wide results and limits: Marked by substantial breadth, spike-specific CD8+ and CD4+ T cell responses were reportedly seen after vaccination.

The treatment: roughly 19 received Ad26.COV2.S at low or high dose, single or two shots; about five received placebo; per-sample allocation not given. The samples date from day 63 after the first vaccine or placebo injection. The V gene end was trimmed by 7 bases and the J gene end by 6 bases; junction bases not matched to a gene: 7. The CDR3 is 13 residues long. Germline lookup yields CDR1 MNHEY and CDR2 SMNVEV (reference sequence). About this clone itself: Its antigen is unknown.

Data came from immunoSEQ multiplex PCR; TCRdb stores just in-frame clones and leaves some out. The data contain some 400,000 clones, around nine tenths of them singletons. The sequenced sample was peripheral blood, obtained in a trial of Ad26.COV2.S vaccine versus placebo. The receptor's source is a person aged 18-65 years who received the Ad26.COV2.S COVID-19 vaccine or a placebo. The chain has TRBV27 and TRBJ2-7, with 9 bases fitting TRBD1. Here the CDR3 reads CASTGQGLSEQYF. The CDR3 region has the DNA TGTGCCAGCACCGGACAGGGGCTCTCCGAGCAGTACTTC.